What follows describes a single T cell receptor beta chain. Its cognate antigen has yet to be identified. Base-call qualities are not available, and no considerably larger clone is one nucleotide away. The data were taken from a study of blood T cell repertoires in COVID-19 (dated by TCRdb to 2018 to 2021). With respect to the entire study: The collaborator samples originated in the United States, Italy and Spain and spanned the acute and convalescent phases of COVID-19. A de-identified subject ID, COVID-19 status, age in years and sex were almost always included in the sample metadata. The prospective study material was composed of cDNA or gDNA derived from T cells, B-cell-depleted T cells, or PBMCs. The repertoires were made available in a free public database intended to serve as a resource for research on the immune response to SARS-CoV-2. Where available, HLA class I and class II types were taken from metadata supplied by the sample provider and were not determined by assay-based typing. Subjects who had been exposed to COVID-19, were actively infected with it, or had recovered from it provided the deeply sampled blood TCRbeta repertoires that made up the dataset. Samples came from the ongoing ImmuneRACE study (first 160 participants) plus 1,254 subjects from 6 global collaborators.

Study-wide findings and limitations: The amount of clinical and demographic metadata varied by source and participant and was provided uncurated.

The immunoSEQ Assay, a bias-controlled multiplex PCR, was used to amplify TCRbeta CDR3 regions from genomic DNA. The original methods were these. The number of nucleated cells in each sample was estimated by amplification of reference gene primers within the assay. Sequence reads were collapsed and filtered to measure the absolute abundance of every unique TCRbeta CDR3 rearrangement. Productive Simpson clonality was computed per sample as the square root of Simpson's diversity index over productive rearrangements. This is the immuneACCESS table as TCRdb keeps it, with only in-frame sequences that have V and J called. A part of the clones is gone; compared with another copy, unresolved V genes explain less than half, and the rest is unexplained. That table gives V, J and clone size, and the DNA gave D and trimming. In this sample the table shows 350,000 to 450,000 clones, 85% to 90% of which occur a single time. Of the sample, 0.95% to 1.3% is held by the ten largest clones.

Enrolling through a virtual design, the prospective study's participants ranged in age from roughly 18 to 90 years and lived across roughly 24 United States geographic areas. Cohort assignment in the prospective study relied on participant-reported clinical history from a screening survey and a study questionnaire. Recovered participants in ImmuneRACE Cohort 3 were defined as having two consecutive negative NP/OP PCR tests, clearance from a healthcare professional, or resolution of symptoms. Mobile phlebotomists in the prospective study collected whole blood, serum and a nasopharyngeal or oropharyngeal swab from every participant. Participants in the prospective study had the option to provide additional blood draws and questionnaires over an approximately 2-month period. Prospective study blood samples were shipped either frozen or at room temperature before DNA extraction. For CDR1 and CDR2, the germline V gene lists MDHEN and SYDVKM. From its cysteine to its phenylalanine, the CDR3 spans 13 amino acids. CDR3 DNA only is kept here, 39 bases in frame from base 1. The germline V end is reduced by 6 bases and the J end by 8 bases; junction bases left unmatched: 9.

The chain employs TRBV28 and TRBJ1-1; 7 nucleotides in the junction match TRBD1. This receptor was identified in a young man who had recovered from COVID-19. What was sequenced was PBMCs or T cells enriched from blood (not recorded which). The DNA sequence is given as TGTGCCAGCAGACCCCCTGGACAGGCCGAAGCTTTCTTT. The encoded protein is CASRPPGQAEAFF.